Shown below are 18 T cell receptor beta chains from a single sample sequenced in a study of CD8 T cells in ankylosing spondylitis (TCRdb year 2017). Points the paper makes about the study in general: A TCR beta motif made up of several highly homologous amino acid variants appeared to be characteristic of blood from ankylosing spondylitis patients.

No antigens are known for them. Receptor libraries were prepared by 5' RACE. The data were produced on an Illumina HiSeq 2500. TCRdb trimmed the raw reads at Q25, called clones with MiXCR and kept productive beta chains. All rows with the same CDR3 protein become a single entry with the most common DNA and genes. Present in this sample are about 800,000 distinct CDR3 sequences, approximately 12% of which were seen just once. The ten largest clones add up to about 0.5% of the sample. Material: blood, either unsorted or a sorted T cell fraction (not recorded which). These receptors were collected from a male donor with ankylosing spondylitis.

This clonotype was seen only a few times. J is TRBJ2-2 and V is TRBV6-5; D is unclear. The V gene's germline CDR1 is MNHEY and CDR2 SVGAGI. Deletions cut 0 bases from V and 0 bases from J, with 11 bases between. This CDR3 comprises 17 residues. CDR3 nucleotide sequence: TGTGCCAGCAGTTACTCGATTTCGGCCCCGAACACCGGGGAGCTGTTTTTT. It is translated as CASSYSISAPNTGELFF.

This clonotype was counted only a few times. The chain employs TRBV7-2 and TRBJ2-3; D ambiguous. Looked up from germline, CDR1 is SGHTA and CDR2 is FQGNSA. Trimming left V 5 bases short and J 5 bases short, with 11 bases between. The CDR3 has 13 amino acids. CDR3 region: CASSATQRDTQYF. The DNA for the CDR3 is TGTGCCAGCAGCGCCACTCAGAGAGATACGCAGTATTTT.

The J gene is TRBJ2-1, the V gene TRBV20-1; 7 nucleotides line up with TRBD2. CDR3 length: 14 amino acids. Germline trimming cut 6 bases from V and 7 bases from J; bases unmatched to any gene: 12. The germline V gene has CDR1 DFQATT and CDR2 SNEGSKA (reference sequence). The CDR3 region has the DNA TGCAGTGCCGCCCTAGCGGTTTATGGGAATGAGCAGTTCTTC. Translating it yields CSAALAVYGNEQFF.

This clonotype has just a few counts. The CDR3 region has the DNA TGTGCCAGCAGCCATACTAGGGGGCCTGCTCGGTCACCCCTCCACTTT. This encodes CASSHTRGPARSPLHF. V usage is TRBV4-2 and J usage is TRBJ1-6; 7 bases are a match to TRBD1. Germline trimming cut 3 bases from V and 10 bases from J; bases unmatched to any gene: 12. The CDR3 covers 16 residues. Germline CDR1 is LGHNA and CDR2 is YNFKEQ.

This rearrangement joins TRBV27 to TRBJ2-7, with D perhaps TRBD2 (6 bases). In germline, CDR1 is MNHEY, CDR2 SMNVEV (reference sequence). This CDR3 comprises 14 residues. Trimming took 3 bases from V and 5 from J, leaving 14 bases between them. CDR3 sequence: CASSFLREEHEQYF. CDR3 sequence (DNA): TGTGCCAGCAGTTTTCTCAGGGAGGAACACGAGCAGTACTTC.

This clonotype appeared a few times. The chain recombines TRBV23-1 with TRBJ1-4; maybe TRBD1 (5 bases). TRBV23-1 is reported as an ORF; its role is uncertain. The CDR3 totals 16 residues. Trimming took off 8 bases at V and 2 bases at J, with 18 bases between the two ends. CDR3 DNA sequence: TGCGCCAGCGCTGATGGGGGAAGGGCGACTAATGAAAAACTGTTTTTT. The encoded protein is CASADGGRATNEKLFF.

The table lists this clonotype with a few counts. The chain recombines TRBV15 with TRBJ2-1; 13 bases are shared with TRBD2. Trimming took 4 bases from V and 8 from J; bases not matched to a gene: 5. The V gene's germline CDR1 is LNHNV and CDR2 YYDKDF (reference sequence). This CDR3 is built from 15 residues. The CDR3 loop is CATSIGTSGIYEQFF. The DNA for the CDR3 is TGTGCCACCAGCATAGGGACTAGCGGGATCTATGAGCAGTTCTTC.

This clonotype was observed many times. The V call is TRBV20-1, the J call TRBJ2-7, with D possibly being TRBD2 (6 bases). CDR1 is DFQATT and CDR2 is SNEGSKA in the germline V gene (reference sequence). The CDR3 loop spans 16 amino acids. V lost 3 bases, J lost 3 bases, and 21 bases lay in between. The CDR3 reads CSASQVNGRLLYEQYF. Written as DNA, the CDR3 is TGCAGTGCTAGCCAGGTGAACGGGAGACTACTCTACGAGCAGTACTTC.

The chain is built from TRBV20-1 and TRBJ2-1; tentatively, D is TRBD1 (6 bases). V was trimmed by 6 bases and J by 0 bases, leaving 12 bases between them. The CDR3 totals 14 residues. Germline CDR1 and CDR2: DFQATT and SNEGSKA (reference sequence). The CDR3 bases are TGCAGTGCCAACAGGGTAGACTCCTACAATGAGCAGTTCTTC. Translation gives CSANRVDSYNEQFF.

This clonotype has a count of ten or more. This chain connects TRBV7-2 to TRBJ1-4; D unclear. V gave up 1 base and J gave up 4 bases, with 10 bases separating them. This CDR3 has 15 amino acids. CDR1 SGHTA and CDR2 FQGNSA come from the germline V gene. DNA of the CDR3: TGTGCCAGCAGCTTAGTGTACGGCAATAATGAAAAACTGTTTTTT. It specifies CASSLVYGNNEKLFF.

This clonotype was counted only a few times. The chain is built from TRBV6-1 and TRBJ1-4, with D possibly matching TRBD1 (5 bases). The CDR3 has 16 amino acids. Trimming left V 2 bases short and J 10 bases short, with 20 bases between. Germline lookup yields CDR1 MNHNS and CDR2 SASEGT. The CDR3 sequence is CASSEQKAGTQGKLFF. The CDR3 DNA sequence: TGTGCCAGCAGTGAACAAAAGGCGGGGACTCAGGGAAAACTGTTTTTT.

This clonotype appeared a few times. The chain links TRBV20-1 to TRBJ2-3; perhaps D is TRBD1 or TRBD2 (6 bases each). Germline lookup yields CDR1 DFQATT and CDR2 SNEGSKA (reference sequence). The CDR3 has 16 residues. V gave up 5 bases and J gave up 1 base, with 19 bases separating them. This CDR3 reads CSAGQSYGSRTDTQYF. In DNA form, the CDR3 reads TGCAGTGCTGGACAGAGCTACGGGAGTCGCACAGATACGCAGTATTTT.

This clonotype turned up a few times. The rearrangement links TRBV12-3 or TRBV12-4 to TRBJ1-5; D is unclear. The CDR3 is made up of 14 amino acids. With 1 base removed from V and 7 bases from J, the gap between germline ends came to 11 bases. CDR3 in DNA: TGTGCCAGCAGTTTAGGGCCTCCGGGGCAGCCCCAGCATTTT. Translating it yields CASSLGPPGQPQHF.

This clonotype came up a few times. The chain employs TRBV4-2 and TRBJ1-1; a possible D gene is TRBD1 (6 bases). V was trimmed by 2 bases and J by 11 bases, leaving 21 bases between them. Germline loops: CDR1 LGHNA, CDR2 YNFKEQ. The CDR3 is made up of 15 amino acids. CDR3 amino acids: CASSQRGAVGIIAFF. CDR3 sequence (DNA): TGTGCCAGCAGCCAAAGGGGGGCGGTGGGGATAATTGCTTTCTTT.

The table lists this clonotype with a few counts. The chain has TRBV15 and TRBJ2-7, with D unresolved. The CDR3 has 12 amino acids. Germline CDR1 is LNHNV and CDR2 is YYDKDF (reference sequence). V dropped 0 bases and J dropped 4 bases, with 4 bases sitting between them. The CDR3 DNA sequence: TGTGCCACCAGCAGAGAAGGATACGAGCAGTACTTC. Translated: CATSREGYEQYF.

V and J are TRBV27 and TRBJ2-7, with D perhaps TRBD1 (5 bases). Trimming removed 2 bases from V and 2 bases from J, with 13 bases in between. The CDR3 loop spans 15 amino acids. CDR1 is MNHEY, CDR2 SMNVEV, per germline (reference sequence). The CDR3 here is CASSLGAGYTYEQYF. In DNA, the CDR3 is TGTGCCAGCAGTTTAGGGGCAGGCTACACCTACGAGCAGTACTTC.

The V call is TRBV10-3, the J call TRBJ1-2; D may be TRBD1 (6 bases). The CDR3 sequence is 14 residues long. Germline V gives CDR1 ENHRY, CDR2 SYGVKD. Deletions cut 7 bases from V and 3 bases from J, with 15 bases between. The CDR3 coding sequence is TGTGCCATCAAAGCCCAGGGGCCAGACTATGGCTACACCTTC. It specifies CAIKAQGPDYGYTF.

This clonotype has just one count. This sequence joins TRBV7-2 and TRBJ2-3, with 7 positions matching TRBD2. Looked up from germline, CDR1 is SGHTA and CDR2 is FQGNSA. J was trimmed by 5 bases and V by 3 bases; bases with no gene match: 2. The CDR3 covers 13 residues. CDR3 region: CASSFPSGDTQYF. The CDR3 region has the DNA TGTGCCAGCAGCTTTCCTAGCGGAGATACGCAGTATTTT.